Each of the 32 T cell receptor beta chains below was sequenced from the same sample in a study of CD4 T cells in relation to SARS-CoV-2 and coronaviruses. Method: immunoSEQ multiplex PCR; TCRdb's copy keeps in-frame clones and lacks some. The sample carries 30,000 to 45,000 clones, about 80% recorded once. These TCRs are of unknown antigen specificity. Material: naive CD4+ T cells from PBMCs, cultured in vitro. As to subset: naive CD4+ T cells isolated by negative enrichment. The receptors originated from an adult with COVID-19.

The chain carries TRBV18 and TRBJ2-7; 10 positions agree with TRBD2. This CDR3 spans 14 amino acids. J was trimmed by 4 bases and V by 6 bases; bases with no gene match: 6. Germline assignment: CDR1 KGHSH and CDR2 LQKENI. The CDR3 DNA follows: TGTGCCAGCTCCCGGACTAGCGGATTATACGAGCAGTACTTC. This codes for CASSRTSGLYEQYF.

This rearrangement joins TRBV7-2 to TRBJ2-1; 7 bases align to TRBD2. Germline V gene data show CDR1 as SGHTA and CDR2 as FQGNSA. The CDR3 is 16 residues long. With V trimmed by 6 bases and J by 8 bases, 16 bases remained unmatched. The CDR3 nucleotides read TGTGCCAGCAGGACCCAACCCCTCGTGACTAGCCATGAGCAGTTCTTC. Encoded protein: CASRTQPLVTSHEQFF.

The chain uses TRBV7-9 and TRBJ2-7; 12 nucleotides agree with TRBD2. The germline gives CDR1 SEHNR, CDR2 FQNEAQ (reference sequence). CDR3 length: 16 amino acids. V dropped 3 bases and J dropped 2; count of bases not matched to a gene: 5. CDR3 protein: CASSLGGLAGTYEQYF. The CDR3, as DNA: TGTGCCAGCAGCTTGGGAGGACTAGCGGGGACCTACGAGCAGTACTTC.

This clone was recorded once. This chain joins TRBV28 and TRBJ2-7; 11 bases match TRBD2. CDR1 and CDR2 from the germline V gene are MDHEN and SYDVKM. V lost 4 bases to trimming and J lost 3 bases; unmatched junction nucleotides: 8. The CDR3 sequence is 16 residues long. The CDR3 DNA reads as TGTGCCAGCAGTTCCCTACTAGCGGGGGTTCGCTACGAGCAGTACTTC. Encoded protein: CASSSLLAGVRYEQYF.

The chain employs TRBV18 and TRBJ2-7, with D unresolved. V was clipped by 3 bases and J by 3 bases, with 12 bases between them. The germline V gene has CDR1 KGHSH and CDR2 LQKENI. The CDR3 consists of 14 residues. This chain's CDR3 is CASSPKSPYYEQYF. The CDR3 DNA sequence: TGTGCCAGCTCACCGAAGTCCCCCTACTACGAGCAGTACTTC.

This clone appeared a few times. The gene calls are TRBV9 and TRBJ2-2; no definite D call. CDR1 and CDR2 from the germline V gene are SGDLS and YYNGEE. V dropped 4 bases and J dropped 4 bases, with 17 bases sitting between them. This CDR3 comprises 16 residues. CDR3 DNA: TGTGCCAGCAGCCTACTCCCGCAGGACGGCACCGGGGAGCTGTTTTTT. Translating gives CASSLLPQDGTGELFF. Variable domain in full (rest from reference TRBV9 and TRBJ2-2): DSGVTQTPKHLITATGQRVTLRCSPRSGDLSVYWYQQSLDQGLQFLIQYYNGEERAKGNILERFSAQQFPDLHSELNLSSLELGDSALYFCASSLLPQDGTGELFFGEGSRLTVL.

This clone was found a few times. The chain carries TRBV7-2 and TRBJ2-1, with 9 bases lining up with TRBD1. The CDR3 spans 15 residues. V was clipped by 1 base and J by 8 bases; unmatched bases: 6. Germline loops: CDR1 SGHTA, CDR2 FQGNSA. The CDR3 DNA reads TGTGCCAGCAGCTTAGATGGACAGGGGTGGGATGAGCAGTTCTTC. Translating gives CASSLDGQGWDEQFF.

This chain joins TRBV14 and TRBJ2-7; TRBD1 or TRBD2 may be the D gene (5 bases each). The germline gives CDR1 SGHDN, CDR2 FVKESK. The CDR3 consists of 13 residues. Trimming pared 4 bases from V and 5 bases from J, leaving 12 bases between. The CDR3 sequence is CASSLYRRDEQYF. CDR3 bases: TGTGCCAGCAGCCTGTACAGGCGGGACGAGCAGTACTTC.

V and J are TRBV18 and TRBJ1-2; 7 positions agree with TRBD1. Germline trimming cut 3 bases from V and 7 bases from J; bases unmatched to any gene: 8. The CDR3 contains 14 residues. Per germline, CDR1 KGHSH and CDR2 LQKENI. The CDR3: CASSPNYRQGGYTF. CDR3 sequence (DNA): TGTGCCAGCTCACCCAATTATAGACAGGGTGGCTACACCTTC.

This clone was detected only a few times. V usage is TRBV2 and J usage is TRBJ1-3; D remains ambiguous. Germline CDR1 SNHLY, CDR2 FYNNEI. V was cut by 5 bases and J by 1 base, with 9 bases left in between. The CDR3 has 14 amino acids. For the CDR3, the DNA is TGTGCCAGCAGTCGACATGGATCTGGAAACACCATATATTTT. Amino acid sequence: CASSRHGSGNTIYF.

The chain has TRBV9 and TRBJ1-2, with TRBD1 matching 7 bases. The CDR3 extends over 16 amino acids. From germline, CDR1 is SGDLS and CDR2 YYNGEE. V shed 4 bases and J 6 bases; nucleotides not matched to a gene: 15. CDR3 loop: CASSPQGDTISHGYTF. The CDR3 DNA follows: TGTGCCAGCAGCCCTCAGGGGGACACCATTAGCCATGGCTACACCTTC.

This chain joins TRBV25-1 and TRBJ1-3; 8 bases map to TRBD1. V lost 2 bases and J lost 0; bases outside the gene matches: 0. The CDR3 sequence is 15 residues long. The germline gives CDR1 MGHDK, CDR2 SYGVNS. Here the CDR3 reads CASSEQGASGNTIYF. CDR3 in DNA: TGTGCCAGCAGTGAACAGGGGGCCTCTGGAAACACCATATATTTT.

The chain employs TRBV7-3 and TRBJ2-5, with D perhaps TRBD1 (6 bases). Germline V gene lookup returns CDR1 SGHTA and CDR2 FQGTGA. V shed 11 bases and J shed 7 bases, with 20 bases lying between them. The CDR3 sequence is 13 residues long. CDR3 nucleotides: TGTGCCTTACAGCCTCCAGGGGTAGCGACCCAGTACTTC. This encodes CALQPPGVATQYF. The whole variable domain, filled in from reference TRBV7-3 and TRBJ2-5, reads GAGVSQTPSNKVTEKGKYVELRCDPISGHTALYWYRQSLGQGPEFLIYFQGTGAADDSGLPNDRFFAVRPEGSVSTLKIQRTERGDSAVYLCALQPPGVATQYFGPGTRLLVL.

The table lists this clone with a few counts. V gene TRBV3-1 (or the pseudogene TRBV3-2) combines with J gene TRBJ1-5, with a possible D match to TRBD1 (5 bases). CDR1 is LGHDT and CDR2 is YNNKEL in the germline V gene (reference sequence). The CDR3 runs to 14 residues. The V end lost 4 bases, the J end lost 4 bases, and 11 bases lay between the germline ends. The CDR3 reads CASSRGGGNQPQHF. The CDR3 coding sequence is TGTGCCAGCAGCCGCGGCGGGGGTAATCAGCCCCAGCATTTT.

The CDR3 loop reads CASSSRAGAPNEQFF. CDR3 sequence (DNA): TGTGCCAGCAGCTCCCGAGCGGGAGCCCCCAATGAGCAGTTCTTC. The rearrangement uses TRBV11-1 and TRBJ2-1, with 8 nucleotides matching TRBD2. The CDR3 sequence is 15 residues long. Trimming cost V 4 bases and J 6 bases; bases outside gene matches: 8. CDR1 SGHAT and CDR2 FQDESV come from the germline V gene (reference sequence).

This sequence joins TRBV20-1 and TRBJ2-7; TRBD2 agrees at 8 bases. This CDR3 spans 11 amino acids. V shed 6 bases, J shed 4 bases, and the junction held 2 bases outside the gene matches. Germline V lookup: CDR1 DFQATT, CDR2 SNEGSKA (reference sequence). The CDR3 DNA follows: TGCAGTGCCGAGCGGGGGTACGAGCAGTACTTC. This codes for CSAERGYEQYF.

The V and J genes are TRBV7-3 and TRBJ2-3; unclear D gene. Germline V CDR1 and CDR2: SGHTA, FQGTGA. The CDR3 is 14 amino acids. V lost 4 bases and J lost 1, with 9 bases in between. The CDR3 here is CASSSVGGTDTQYF. CDR3 DNA: TGTGCCAGCAGCTCAGTTGGCGGCACAGATACGCAGTATTTT. Looking up the rest from reference TRBV7-3 and TRBJ2-3 gives the full variable domain: GAGVSQTPSNKVTEKGKYVELRCDPISGHTALYWYRQSLGQGPEFLIYFQGTGAADDSGLPNDRFFAVRPEGSVSTLKIQRTERGDSAVYLCASSSVGGTDTQYFGPGTRLTVL.

This clone was counted a single time. The genes are TRBV7-9 and TRBJ1-5; D unresolved. The CDR3 extends over 13 amino acids. V shed 1 base and J shed 10 bases, with 11 bases lying between them. In germline, CDR1 is SEHNR, CDR2 FQNEAQ (reference sequence). The CDR3 protein is CASSLGGVTPQHF. CDR3 DNA: TGTGCCAGCAGCTTAGGAGGCGTGACACCCCAGCATTTT.

The genes are TRBV9 and TRBJ2-1, with a tentative D call TRBD2 (6 bases). V shed 3 bases and J shed 0 bases, with 10 bases lying between them. The V gene's germline CDR1 is SGDLS and CDR2 YYNGEE. This CDR3 contains 15 residues. The CDR3 spells CASSARDSSYNEQFF. Written as DNA, the CDR3 is TGTGCCAGCAGCGCTCGGGACTCCTCCTACAATGAGCAGTTCTTC.

V usage is TRBV5-1 and J usage is TRBJ2-1; no clear D. CDR1 is SGHRS and CDR2 is YFSETQ in the germline V gene. The CDR3 covers 16 residues. Trimming removed 1 base at V and 0 bases at J, with 11 bases between. CDR3 amino acids: CASSLFRPGSYNEQFF. The CDR3 nucleotides are TGCGCCAGCAGCTTGTTCAGGCCTGGCTCCTACAATGAGCAGTTCTTC.

This clone was found once. The chain uses TRBV28 and TRBJ2-7; possibly TRBD2 for D (5 bases). V was clipped by 9 bases and J by 1 base, with 13 bases between them. Germline-derived CDR1 and CDR2 are MDHEN and SYDVKM. This CDR3 comprises 13 residues. CDR3 residues: CASTLVASYEQYF. In DNA form, the CDR3 reads TGTGCCAGTACACTAGTAGCGTCCTACGAGCAGTACTTC.

The CDR3 loop reads CAWSGGLGETQYF. The CDR3, as DNA: TGTGCCTGGAGCGGAGGGCTCGGGGAGACCCAGTACTTC. The rearrangement uses TRBV30 and TRBJ2-5, with a tentative D call TRBD2 (6 bases). CDR1 and CDR2 from the germline V gene are GTSNPN and SVGIG (reference sequence). V was clipped by 3 bases and J by 5 bases, with 13 bases between them. The CDR3 consists of 13 residues.

This clone was counted once. V is TRBV6-2 or TRBV6-3 and J is TRBJ1-4; 7 nucleotides match TRBD1. CDR1 and CDR2 (germline): MNHEY, SVGEGT. CDR3 length: 15 residues. The V segment lost 5 bases and the J segment 3 bases; nucleotides outside the gene matches: 6. The CDR3: CASSSTGVSNEKLFF. CDR3 coding DNA: TGTGCCAGCAGTAGCACAGGGGTATCTAATGAAAAACTGTTTTTT.

V and J are TRBV2 and TRBJ2-1; the match to TRBD2 covers 8 bases. The CDR3 consists of 15 residues. From germline, CDR1 is SNHLY and CDR2 FYNNEI. The J segment lost 4 bases and the V segment lost 8 bases, leaving 10 bases of the junction unmatched. The CDR3 here is CASRGWAGGYNEQFF. CDR3 DNA sequence: TGTGCCAGCCGAGGGTGGGCGGGAGGATACAATGAGCAGTTCTTC.

This clone turned up a few times. At one boundary the junction diverges from the germline segment, which might be a read error. V is TRBV7-9 and J is TRBJ1-2, with D unclear. The V gene's germline CDR1 is SEHNR and CDR2 FQNEAQ (reference sequence). CDR3 length: 8 residues. CDR3 DNA sequence: TGTGCCAGCAGCCAACACCGTTTC. Protein sequence: CASSQHRF.

The chain's CDR3 is CASSPGQGRRNEKLFF. The CDR3 coding sequence is TGTGCCAGCAGTCCCGGACAGGGTCGGCGTAATGAAAAACTGTTTTTT. The chain uses TRBV27 and TRBJ1-4, with 8 bases fitting TRBD1. The ends lost 5 bases at V and 4 bases at J; junction bases unmatched: 9. The CDR3 totals 16 residues. Germline CDR1 MNHEY, CDR2 SMNVEV (reference sequence).

J is TRBJ2-5 and V is TRBV3-1 (or the pseudogene TRBV3-2); 7 bases are a match to TRBD2. V shed 7 bases, J shed 5 bases, and the junction held 10 bases outside the gene matches. Germline-derived CDR1 and CDR2 are LGHDT and YNNKEL (reference sequence). This CDR3 has 14 amino acids. The CDR3 nucleotides read TGTGCCAGCAACCGGGCGGGGGTAACGGAGACCCAGTACTTC. This encodes CASNRAGVTETQYF.

V is TRBV7-9 and J is TRBJ1-5; no firm D call. The CDR3 extends over 17 amino acids. V was shortened by 1 base and J by 4 bases, with 17 bases between the two germline ends. The germline CDR1 and CDR2 sequences are SEHNR and FQNEAQ (reference sequence). The CDR3 reads CASSLGVGFEGNQPQHF. CDR3 DNA sequence: TGTGCCAGCAGCTTAGGGGTAGGGTTCGAGGGTAATCAGCCCCAGCATTTT.

This sequence joins TRBV9 and TRBJ1-2, with TRBD1 identical over 8 bases. This CDR3 contains 15 residues. Germline V gene data show CDR1 as SGDLS and CDR2 as YYNGEE. Germline trimming cut 9 bases from V and 8 bases from J; bases unmatched to any gene: 18. This CDR3 is CATETGEWALLGYTF. The CDR3 DNA sequence: TGTGCCACCGAGACAGGGGAGTGGGCCCTATTGGGCTACACCTTC.

The table lists this clone with a few counts. This sample includes further DNA sequences coding for the same CDR3. CDR3 in DNA: TGTGCCAGCAGCAGGGGGAGCTCCTACGAGCAGTACTTC. Translated: CASSRGSSYEQYF. The gene calls are TRBV9 and TRBJ2-7, with D possibly matching TRBD1 (6 bases). V shed 4 bases and J shed 0 bases, with 8 bases lying between them. The V gene's germline CDR1 is SGDLS and CDR2 YYNGEE. CDR3 size: 13 residues.

The V gene is TRBV4-3, the J gene TRBJ2-7; D gene uncertain. The CDR3 is 14 residues long. V shed 0 bases and J shed 3 bases, with 9 bases lying between them. Looked up from germline, CDR1 is LGHNA and CDR2 is YSLEER. DNA of the CDR3: TGCGCCAGCAGCCAAGATCTCCAGGACTACGAGCAGTACTTC. Protein: CASSQDLQDYEQYF.

The chain joins TRBV7-2 to TRBJ2-6; 7 bases fit TRBD2. Trimming cost V 7 bases and J 0 bases; bases outside gene matches: 12. The germline V gene has CDR1 SGHTA and CDR2 FQGNSA. This CDR3 has 18 residues. Written as DNA, the CDR3 is TGTGCCAGCATCCCATTTGGCGGGAGTATCTCTGGGGCCAACGTCCTGACTTTC. Its translation is CASIPFGGSISGANVLTF.